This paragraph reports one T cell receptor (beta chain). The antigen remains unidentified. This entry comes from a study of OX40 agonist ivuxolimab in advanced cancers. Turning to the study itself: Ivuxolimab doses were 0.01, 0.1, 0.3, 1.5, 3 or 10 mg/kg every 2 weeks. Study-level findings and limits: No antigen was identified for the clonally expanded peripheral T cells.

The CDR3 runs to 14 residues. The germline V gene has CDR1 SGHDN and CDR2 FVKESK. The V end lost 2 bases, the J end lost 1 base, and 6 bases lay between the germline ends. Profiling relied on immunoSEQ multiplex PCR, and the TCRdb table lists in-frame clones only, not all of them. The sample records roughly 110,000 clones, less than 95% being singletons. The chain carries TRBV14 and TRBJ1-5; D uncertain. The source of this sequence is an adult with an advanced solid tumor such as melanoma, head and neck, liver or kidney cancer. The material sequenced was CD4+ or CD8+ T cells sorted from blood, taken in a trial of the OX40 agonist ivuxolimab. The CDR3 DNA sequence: TGTGCCAGCAGCCAAACTAACAGCAATCAGCCCCAGCATTTT. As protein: CASSQTNSNQPQHF.